Listed below are T cell receptor beta chains from one sample, sequenced in a study of cytomegalovirus exposure and HLA in healthy donors. Profiling relied on immunoSEQ multiplex PCR, and the TCRdb table lists in-frame clones only, not all of them. This sample yields more than 85,000 clones, of which roughly 80% are seen a single time; about 2% belongs to the top ten. Sequences were obtained from PBMCs. The receptors derive from a man between 35 and 55 years old in good health and CMV-seronegative. CDR3s include the opening cysteine and the closing phenylalanine or tryptophan. Each record gives: V gene, J gene, clone size, D gene, CDR3 DNA, CDR3 protein. D genes are given only for firm matches. Expanded clones are given a class, and other clones once, few, many or no size at all.

>TRBV7-9|TRBJ2-7|-|TRBD2
TGTGCCAGCAGCCTGGGACAAGGACTAGCGGACTACGAGCAGTACTTC
CASSLGQGLADYEQYF
>TRBV28|TRBJ1-4|-|TRBD1
TGTGCCAGCAGTTCATCCCTCACAGGGGGTCGAGAAAAACTGTTTTTT
CASSSSLTGGREKLFF
>TRBV5-1|TRBJ2-5|-|TRBD1
TGCGCCAGCAGCCCACCCGGGACAGACGAGACCCAGTACTTC
CASSPPGTDETQYF
>TRBV7-9|TRBJ2-1|few|-
TGTGCCAGCAGCCCTTCCTACAATGAGCAGTTCTTC
CASSPSYNEQFF
>TRBV28|TRBJ1-6|-|-
TGTGCCAGCCGTCAACCGGGGGGGCGTAATTCACCCCTCCACTTT
CASRQPGGRNSPLHF
>TRBV19|TRBJ2-7|-|TRBD1
TGTGCCAGTAGTACTGGGGGCCGGGACAGATCCTACGAGCAGTACTTC
CASSTGGRDRSYEQYF
>TRBV5-6|TRBJ1-1|-|TRBD1
TGTGCCAGCAGCTCCGGGACAGGGCTCACTGAAGCTTTCTTT
CASSSGTGLTEAFF
>TRBV28|TRBJ1-5|once|-
TGTGCCAGCAGTTTAATGGAGGGCGGACAGCCCCAGCATTTT
CASSLMEGGQPQHF
>TRBV7-2|TRBJ1-1|-|-
TGTGCCAGCAGCGGAACAGGACAACGAAACACTGAAGCTTTCTTT
CASSGTGQRNTEAFF
>TRBV6-5|TRBJ1-1|-|-
TGTGCCAGCAGTTACGGGGGCGGGGAGGGACGAGCTTTCTTT
CASSYGGGEGRAFF
>TRBV5-6|TRBJ2-7|once|TRBD1
TGTGCCAGCAGCTTAGACAGGGAAATTGGGCACGAGCAGTACTTC
CASSLDREIGHEQYF
>TRBV4-3|TRBJ1-3|few|TRBD1
TGCGCCAGCAGCCAAGATTTTACAGGGGAGGAAACCATATATTTT
CASSQDFTGEETIYF
>TRBV5-6|TRBJ1-2|-|-
TGTGCCAGCAGTTATAACAGGCGAGCTAACTATGGCTACACCTTC
CASSYNRRANYGYTF
>TRBV7-2|TRBJ2-7|few|TRBD2
TGTGCCAGCAGCTCAGGACTAGCGGGGCTCTACGAGCAGTACTTC
CASSSGLAGLYEQYF
>TRBV14|TRBJ2-7|-|-
TGTGCCAGCAGCCGGTCAGGGGCCTCTTCCGAGCAGTACTTC
CASSRSGASSEQYF
>TRBV27|TRBJ1-1|-|-
TGTGCCAGCAGTTCCGAAGGGGTATACACTGAAGCTTTCTTT
CASSSEGVYTEAFF
>TRBV30|TRBJ1-5|few|-
TGTGCCTGGAGTGAGGACAATCGTGTCCAGCCCCAGCATTTT
CAWSEDNRVQPQHF
>TRBV25-1|TRBJ1-1|-|TRBD1
TGTGCCAGCAGTGACCCGGGACAGCCTAACACTGAAGCTTTCTTT
CASSDPGQPNTEAFF
>TRBV7-9|TRBJ1-5|once|-
TGTGCCAGCAGCCCCGAGGGAGGGGAACCTAGCAATCAGCCCCAGCATTTT
CASSPEGGEPSNQPQHF
>TRBV10-3|TRBJ1-1|-|TRBD1
TGTGCCATCAGCCAGGGGGTTAACACTGAAGCTTTCTTT
CAISQGVNTEAFF
>TRBV19|TRBJ2-3|-|-
TGTGCCAGTAGTATGGTACGGGGATTAGGCACAGATACGCAGTATTTT
CASSMVRGLGTDTQYF
>TRBV5-6|TRBJ2-1|-|TRBD1
TGTGCCAGCAGCTTGGAGAGGGGGCTATACAATGAGCAGTTCTTC
CASSLERGLYNEQFF
>TRBV19|TRBJ2-3|-|-
TGTGCCAGTAGTAATTTAAAGGGGTCAGATACGCAGTATTTT
CASSNLKGSDTQYF
>TRBV2|TRBJ2-1|-|TRBD2
TGTGCCAGCAGCAAAAGCGGGAGGGCCGGGAATGAGCAGTTCTTC
CASSKSGRAGNEQFF
>TRBV6-1|TRBJ2-5|-|TRBD2
TGTGCCAGCAGTGAGGGGACTAGCGGGGGGCTCGGGACCCAGTACTTC
CASSEGTSGGLGTQYF
>TRBV5-1|TRBJ2-4|-|-
TGCGCCAGCCGGGAGACGGGGAATGATGTGGCCAAAAACATTCAGTACTTC
CASRETGNDVAKNIQYF
>TRBV19|TRBJ2-5|-|TRBD1
TGTGCCAGTAGTGACAGGGGGGTCCAAGAGACCCAGTACTTC
CASSDRGVQETQYF
>TRBV4-1|TRBJ2-1|once|TRBD2
TGCGCCAGCAGCCTGGGACTAGCGGGGGACGGTGAGCAGTTCTTC
CASSLGLAGDGEQFF
>TRBV7-9|TRBJ2-3|-|TRBD2
TGTGCCAGCAGCTTAACTGGACTAGCGGGAGTAAGTGATACGCAGTATTTT
CASSLTGLAGVSDTQYF
>TRBV27|TRBJ2-1|-|TRBD2
TGTGCCAGCAGTTTCCTATGGACTAGCGGGAGGGCAGATGAGCAGTTCTTC
CASSFLWTSGRADEQFF
>TRBV6-1|TRBJ2-5|-|TRBD2
TGTGCCAGGGGCGGGAGTGGGCGGGAGACCCAGTACTTC
CARGGSGRETQYF
>TRBV6-1|TRBJ2-2|-|TRBD1
TGTGCCAGCAGGACAGGGGTCGGGGAGCTGTTTTTT
CASRTGVGELFF
>TRBV7-2|TRBJ2-1|-|TRBD2
TGTGCCAGCAGCCTAGCGGGAGTTTACAATGAGCAGTTCTTC
CASSLAGVYNEQFF